This TCR beta chain was identified during a study of a mutant IDH1 vaccine in newly diagnosed glioma (dated by TCRdb to about 2021). Broadly, across the study: Vaccination started 4-6 weeks after radiotherapy alone, or was given together with temozolomide cycles in the groups whose treatment included chemotherapy. Six visits were used for peripheral blood collection: V03 (baseline), V05, V07, V10, V12 and V13. Before enrollment, patients had received standard therapy of radiotherapy alone, temozolomide alone, or radiochemotherapy with temozolomide; most received the combination. Visit V12 was the week-35 safety follow-up and visit V13 was the week-47 end of study. Of the approximately 33 treated patients, roughly 60% were male and approximately 40% were female, and the mean age was roughly 38 years. Longitudinal TCRB deep sequencing was done for 25 to 30 treated patients, wherever samples were available for exploratory analyses.

About this clone: Its antigen is currently not known. No clone much larger than this one lies a single base away; base qualities are absent.

Relative to germline, V is 6 bases shorter and J is 0 bases shorter, with 13 bases between their ends. The CDR3 holds 15 amino acids from the cysteine to the phenylalanine. The only DNA kept is the CDR3, 45 bases in frame from the first base. In the germline V gene, CDR1 corresponds to SGHRS and CDR2 to YFSETQ. Libraries were built with the immunoSEQ multiplex PCR assay. Rearranged TCR beta chain sequences were amplified with the hsTCRB Kit following the manufacturer's protocol. TCRB libraries were sequenced on an Illumina MiSeq. Turning to the authors' computational methods: The proprietary platform of the kit vendor was used for demultiplexing, trimming and gene mapping. TCRdb re-hosts the immuneACCESS table, in-frame sequences only. Its copies lack some clones; in the studies checked, an unresolved V gene accounts for under half of them, and the cause for the rest is not known. The V and J calls and clone size are taken from that table; D and trimming were inferred from the DNA. The sample includes 30,000 to 45,000 clones, with 75% observed a single time. 7.5% to 10% of the sample comes from the top ten.

Overall results and qualifications from the work: PBMC samples for TCRB deep sequencing were selected based on availability. Pseudoprogression seemed to be unrelated to changes in the top peripheral T cell clonotypes found by TCRB sequencing. The authors noted that analyses of patient blood samples could not be reproduced because of sample limitations. Vaccine-induced immune responses across multiple MHC alleles were detected in approximately 94% of patients.

The meaning of the sample's time point label: week 47, end of study. A 20-mer mutant IDH1 peptide at 300 micrograms in Montanide made up each vaccine dose, which was injected subcutaneously together with topical imiquimod. Patients received eight vaccinations in weeks 1, 3, 5, 7, 11, 15, 19 and 23, corresponding to visits V03 through V10. The donors had newly diagnosed IDH1-mutant astrocytomas of WHO grade 3 or 4 that showed loss of nuclear ATRX. The samples were drawn from NOA16, a multicentre, single-arm, open-label phase I trial in Germany that tested a mutant IDH1 peptide vaccine in humans for the first time. Genomic DNA for TCRB sequencing was extracted from EDTA blood using the DNeasy Blood and Tissue Kit.

The material sequenced was PBMCs, taken from a glioma patient whose treatment included an IDH1 peptide vaccine. The sequence came from a man aged 40-50 years with glioma. The sequence links TRBV5-1 to TRBJ2-4, with no D gene named confidently. CDR3 protein: CASIVTVIAKNIQYF. The nucleotide sequence is TGCGCCAGCATTGTCACGGTAATAGCCAAAAACATTCAGTACTTC.